This passage covers 27 T cell receptor beta chains from one sample sequenced in a study of blood T cell repertoires in COVID-19. The data were produced by immunoSEQ multiplex PCR, yet TCRdb's version contains in-frame clones alone and is incomplete. The sample lists about 220,000 clones; roughly four fifths were seen once. Sequences were obtained from PBMCs or T cells enriched from blood (not recorded which). The source of these receptors is a woman aged 45-65 years who had been exposed to COVID-19.

V gene TRBV3-1 (or the pseudogene TRBV3-2) combines with J gene TRBJ1-1; 7 nucleotides match TRBD1. The length of the CDR3 is 13 residues. Per the germline V gene, CDR1 is LGHDT and CDR2 is YNNKEL (reference sequence). The junction had 6 bases not matched to a gene; V was cut back by 4 bases and J by 7 bases. Written as DNA, the CDR3 is TGTGCCAGCAGCCTAAGACAGGGCGGTGAAGCTTTCTTT. Its protein is CASSLRQGGEAFF.

This chain links TRBV6-5 with TRBJ2-7; D perhaps matches TRBD1 (6 bases). Germline CDR1 is MNHEY and CDR2 is SVGAGI. There are 15 residues in the CDR3. Trimming shortened V by 6 bases and J by 0 bases, and 15 bases separated the two germline ends. CDR3 amino acids: CASRPQGKGSYEQYF. DNA for the CDR3: TGTGCCAGCAGACCACAGGGAAAGGGCTCCTACGAGCAGTACTTC.

The chain is built from TRBV5-4 and TRBJ1-6, with 7 bases aligning to TRBD1. This CDR3 comprises 15 residues. The trim removed 3 bases at V and 10 bases at J, leaving 10 bases unmatched. Germline values: CDR1 SGHNT, CDR2 YYREEE (reference sequence). The CDR3 sequence: CASSSNLQGNSPLHF. CDR3 bases: TGTGCCAGCAGCTCGAACTTACAGGGGAACTCACCCCTCCACTTT. Full variable domain (missing parts from reference TRBV5-4 and TRBJ1-6): ETGVTQSPTHLIKTRGQQVTLRCSSQSGHNTVSWYQQALGQGPQFIFQYYREEENGRGNFPPRFSGLQFPNYSSELNVNALELDDSALYLCASSSNLQGNSPLHFGNGTRLTVT.

This clone has just one count. The rearrangement links TRBV6-5 to TRBJ1-1, with unresolved D. From germline, CDR1 is MNHEY and CDR2 SVGAGI. This CDR3 has 13 residues. Trimming shortened V by 6 bases and J by 0 bases, and 8 bases separated the two germline ends. The CDR3 bases are TGTGCCAGCAGGCGGGTTGTGAACACTGAAGCTTTCTTT. Translation gives CASRRVVNTEAFF.

This sequence joins TRBV28 and TRBJ1-6; weak D call: TRBD1 (6 bases). The CDR3 contains 15 residues. Trimming removed 5 bases at V and 6 bases at J, with 14 bases between. Germline V gene lookup returns CDR1 MDHEN and CDR2 SYDVKM. DNA of the CDR3: TGTGCCAGCAGTGCCTCGGGGGGCGGTAATTCACCCCTCCACTTT. It yields the protein CASSASGGGNSPLHF.

Only one count was recorded for this clone. Sequence at one end of the junction differs from germline and may be a read error. The rearrangement links TRBV6-1 to TRBJ1-1; D gene ambiguous. The CDR3 covers 11 residues. Germline CDR1 MNHNS, CDR2 SASEGT. This CDR3 is CASREGWRAFF. The CDR3 DNA reads TGTGCCAGCAGGGAAGGTTGGAGGGCTTTCTTT.

The chain couples TRBV24-1 to TRBJ2-1; D perhaps matches TRBD1 (5 bases). The CDR3 extends over 14 amino acids. The V gene's germline CDR1 is KGHDR and CDR2 SFDVKD. Trimming took off 5 bases at V and 7 bases at J, with 14 bases between the two ends. The chain's CDR3 is CATSVGRPGNEQFF. In DNA, the CDR3 is TGTGCCACCAGTGTAGGTCGCCCAGGGAATGAGCAGTTCTTC.

The V call is TRBV20-1, the J call TRBJ2-7; TRBD1 is a possible D gene (5 bases). The length of the CDR3 is 14 residues. The ends were cut back, 4 bases at V and 4 bases at J, with 17 bases in the middle. Germline V gives CDR1 DFQATT, CDR2 SNEGSKA (reference sequence). In DNA, the CDR3 is TGCAGTGCTAATGACCAGGGCAATGATTACGAGCAGTACTTC. It encodes CSANDQGNDYEQYF.

The chain employs TRBV19 and TRBJ1-6, with 9 nucleotides matching TRBD1. CDR1 and CDR2 (germline): LNHDA, SQIVND (reference sequence). CDR3 length equals 18 residues. The V and J ends lost 4 bases and 9 bases, in that order; junction bases with no gene match: 16. The CDR3: CASSTTLPGQGSSSPLHF. The CDR3 DNA is TGTGCCAGTAGTACTACGCTACCGGGACAGGGATCTAGTTCACCCCTCCACTTT. Full variable domain (rest looked up from reference TRBV19 and TRBJ1-6): DGGITQSPKYLFRKEGQNVTLSCEQNLNHDAMYWYRQDPGQGLRLIYYSQIVNDFQKGDIAEGYSVSREKKESFPLTVTSAQKNPTAFYLCASSTTLPGQGSSSPLHFGNGTRLTVT.

The CDR3 reads CASSLARRGENTGELFF. CDR3 DNA: TGTGCCAGCAGCTTAGCGCGGCGGGGGGAGAACACCGGGGAGCTGTTTTTT. The chain recombines TRBV7-2 with TRBJ2-2, with 8 bases lining up with TRBD2. This CDR3 is 17 amino acids long. CDR1 is SGHTA, CDR2 FQGNSA, per germline. Trimming took 0 bases from V and 1 from J; bases not matched to a gene: 4.

The chain carries TRBV9 and TRBJ2-1; D might be TRBD2 (7 bases). The CDR3 covers 15 residues. Looked up from germline, CDR1 is SGDLS and CDR2 is YYNGEE. The V end was cut by 3 bases, the J end by 7 bases, with 17 bases between. The CDR3: CASSALVGRGNEQFF. In DNA form, the CDR3 reads TGTGCCAGCAGCGCACTAGTTGGGAGGGGGAATGAGCAGTTCTTC.

This chain joins TRBV5-1 and TRBJ2-2; D may be TRBD1 (6 bases). The germline V and J ends were trimmed by 0 bases and 4 bases, with 10 bases remaining between them. The germline V gene has CDR1 SGHRS and CDR2 YFSETQ. The CDR3 has 15 residues. The DNA for the CDR3 is TGCGCCAGCAGCTTGGGCAACAGGGTCACCGGGGAGCTGTTTTTT. Its translation is CASSLGNRVTGELFF.

This chain links TRBV2 with TRBJ2-1; no definite D call. The CDR3 length is 14 residues. Trimming took 1 base from V and 3 from J, leaving 7 bases between them. The germline CDR1 and CDR2 sequences are SNHLY and FYNNEI. CDR3 amino acids: CASSEDGGYNEQFF. CDR3 in DNA: TGTGCCAGCAGTGAAGATGGCGGCTACAATGAGCAGTTCTTC.

This clone was counted a single time. This same CDR3 is encoded by further DNA sequences in the sample. The chain employs TRBV6-5 and TRBJ1-5, with 7 bases fitting TRBD1. V lost 5 bases to trimming and J lost 4 bases; unmatched junction nucleotides: 2. The CDR3 sequence is 13 residues long. Germline CDR1 MNHEY, CDR2 SVGAGI. Here the CDR3 DNA reads TGTGCCAGCAGTAGGGACAGAAATCAGCCCCAGCATTTT. As protein: CASSRDRNQPQHF.

CDR3 amino acids: CASSLSWGEGGELFF. The CDR3 region has the DNA TGTGCCAGCAGCCTATCATGGGGAGAGGGCGGGGAGCTGTTTTTT. This sequence joins TRBV7-6 and TRBJ2-2; D may be TRBD2 (5 bases). The CDR3 totals 15 residues. Germline CDR1 and CDR2: SGHVS and FNYEAQ. V shed 5 bases and J shed 7 bases, with 17 bases lying between them.

In DNA form, the CDR3 reads TGTGCCAGCAGCCCCGAGACAGGGGGGAAAGATGAGCAGTACTTC. Protein sequence: CASSPETGGKDEQYF. The J gene is TRBJ2-7, the V gene TRBV5-4; 9 bases are shared with TRBD1. The CDR3 length is 15 residues. Germline values: CDR1 SGHNT, CDR2 YYREEE (reference sequence). Losses at the gene ends were 4 bases for V and 7 bases for J; bases not matched to a gene: 12.

This clone was picked up one time. The rearrangement uses TRBV30 and TRBJ2-3; TRBD2 agrees at 8 bases. The CDR3 is made up of 17 amino acids. V shed 3 bases, J shed 1 base, and the junction held 12 bases outside the gene matches. The germline CDR1 and CDR2 sequences are GTSNPN and SVGIG (reference sequence). The DNA of the CDR3 is TGTGCCTGGAGCGCTAATGTGGGGCGGGGGGGCACAGATACGCAGTATTTT. As protein: CAWSANVGRGGTDTQYF.

V usage is TRBV5-1 and J usage is TRBJ2-1, with 8 bases fitting TRBD2. From germline, CDR1 is SGHRS and CDR2 YFSETQ. The trim removed 4 bases at V and 6 bases at J, leaving 9 bases unmatched. The CDR3 consists of 15 residues. In nucleotides, the CDR3 is TGCGCCAGCAGCCCAGCGGGGGCCCTAGGCAATGAGCAGTTCTTC. Its translation is CASSPAGALGNEQFF.

As to this clone: At the DNA level, this CDR3 is encoded by other sequences in the same sample as well. The chain combines TRBV19 with TRBJ2-5; D unclear. CDR1 LNHDA and CDR2 SQIVND come from the germline V gene (reference sequence). There are 13 residues in the CDR3. V was trimmed by 2 bases and J by 4 bases, leaving 8 bases between them. As DNA, the CDR3 is TGTGCCAGTAGTATAAACAGCTTAGAGACCCAGTACTTC. Translation: CASSINSLETQYF.

J is TRBJ1-1 and V is TRBV12-3 or TRBV12-4; TRBD1 might be the D (6 bases). Trimming shortened V by 6 bases and J by 11 bases, and 16 bases separated the two germline ends. The CDR3 extends over 12 amino acids. The chain's CDR3 is CASRPDRGAAFF. Written as DNA, the CDR3 is TGTGCCAGCAGACCCGACCGGGGGGCGGCTTTCTTT.

This clone was seen just once. This chain links TRBV30 with TRBJ1-2; perhaps TRBD1 as D (6 bases). Trimming took off 5 bases at V and 1 base at J, with 14 bases between the two ends. Germline V gene data show CDR1 as GTSNPN and CDR2 as SVGIG (reference sequence). The CDR3 length is 14 residues. The CDR3, as DNA: TGTGCCTGGGTAAGACAGGAAAATAACTATGGCTACACCTTC. Residues: CAWVRQENNYGYTF.

The chain has TRBV18 and TRBJ1-2, with 8 bases identical to TRBD1. The V segment lost 4 bases and the J segment 8 bases; nucleotides outside the gene matches: 15. CDR1 is KGHSH and CDR2 is LQKENI in the germline V gene. CDR3 size: 16 residues. The CDR3 reads CASSLGQGLSFTGYTF. As DNA, the CDR3 is TGTGCCAGCTCACTTGGACAGGGACTAAGCTTTACAGGCTACACCTTC.

This clone appeared once. The V and J genes are TRBV19 and TRBJ1-1; D is ambiguous. V gave up 2 bases and J gave up 0 bases, with 10 bases separating them. CDR3 length: 15 residues. Germline V gene data show CDR1 as LNHDA and CDR2 as SQIVND (reference sequence). The DNA for the CDR3 is TGTGCCAGTAGTATAAAGTCTCCTATGAACACTGAAGCTTTCTTT. Translated, it gives CASSIKSPMNTEAFF.

This chain joins TRBV18 and TRBJ2-3; unclear D gene. Trimming shortened V by 2 bases and J by 8 bases, and 11 bases separated the two germline ends. Germline lookup yields CDR1 KGHSH and CDR2 LQKENI. The CDR3 length is 13 residues. CDR3 in amino acids: CASSPVSTVTQYF. The CDR3 DNA follows: TGTGCCAGCTCACCAGTGAGTACGGTTACGCAGTATTTT.

This chain uses TRBV6-2 or TRBV6-3 with TRBJ1-1; possibly TRBD1 for D (5 bases). Deletions cut 2 bases from V and 5 bases from J, with 18 bases between. This CDR3 spans 16 amino acids. Germline V gene data show CDR1 as MNHEY and CDR2 as SVGEGT. CDR3 DNA sequence: TGTGCCAGCAGTTACAGTTTACGGGGGGAGAGGACTGAAGCTTTCTTT. This sequence encodes CASSYSLRGERTEAFF.

This clone has a handful of counts. This chain uses TRBV30 with TRBJ1-6, with D unclear. V was shortened by 1 base and J by 5 bases, with 12 bases between the two germline ends. The CDR3 length is 15 residues. Germline V gene lookup returns CDR1 GTSNPN and CDR2 SVGIG (reference sequence). The CDR3 nucleotides read TGTGCCTGGAGTGCCACTCTCAGGAATAATTCACCCCTCCACTTT. This sequence encodes CAWSATLRNNSPLHF.

V and J are TRBV24-1 and TRBJ1-1; D is undetermined. V lost 4 bases to trimming and J lost 0 bases, with 8 bases between them. Germline CDR1 and CDR2: KGHDR and SFDVKD. The CDR3 is 14 amino acids. The CDR3 region is CATSEAGVNTEAFF. CDR3 sequence (DNA): TGTGCCACCAGTGAGGCCGGGGTGAACACTGAAGCTTTCTTT.